Below are 16 T cell receptor beta chains sequenced from a single sample in a study of CD4 T cell repertoires in COVID-19. TCRdb keeps only in-frame clones here, not all; method: immunoSEQ multiplex PCR. The table records tens of thousands of clones, approximately 83% of them present only once. The sequencing used CD4+ T cells from peripheral blood, collected after recovery from COVID-19. The receptors here all came from a human donor who had COVID-19.

DNA of the CDR3: TGTGCCAGCAAACTAGCGGGCACAGATACGCAGTATTTT. Its translation: CASKLAGTDTQYF. V gene TRBV2 combines with J gene TRBJ2-3; 8 positions agree with TRBD2. The germline gives CDR1 SNHLY, CDR2 FYNNEI. Trimming cost V 7 bases and J 1 base; bases outside gene matches: 1. The CDR3 has 13 amino acids.

This rearrangement joins TRBV11-2 to TRBJ1-1, with 12 nucleotides matching TRBD1. The CDR3 length is 14 residues. Trimming took 3 bases from V and 10 from J; bases not matched to a gene: 6. Germline CDR1 SGHAT, CDR2 FQNNGV. The CDR3 spells CASSFPGQGAVAFF. The CDR3 DNA is TGTGCCAGCAGCTTCCCGGGACAGGGGGCGGTAGCTTTCTTT.

The CDR3 loop reads CASTGQGNSNQPQHF. The CDR3 nucleotides are TGTGCCAGCACTGGCCAGGGCAATAGCAATCAGCCCCAGCATTTT. This sequence joins TRBV2 and TRBJ1-5; a possible D gene is TRBD1 (5 bases). CDR1 and CDR2 from the germline V gene are SNHLY and FYNNEI. The CDR3 totals 15 residues. The germline V and J ends were trimmed by 7 bases and 0 bases, with 13 bases remaining between them. The full variable domain, with the rest looked up from reference TRBV2 and TRBJ1-5, is EPEVTQTPSHQVTQMGQEVILRCVPISNHLYFYWYRQILGQKVEFLVSFYNNEISEKSEIFDDQFSVERPDGSNFTLKIRSTKLEDSAMYFCASTGQGNSNQPQHFGDGTRLSIL.

The CDR3 bases are TGTGCCAGCAGCCGCGGGTACACTAACACTGAAGCTTTCTTT. Residues: CASSRGYTNTEAFF. The J gene is TRBJ1-1, the V gene TRBV7-9, with unresolved D. V shed 5 bases and J shed 2 bases, with 12 bases lying between them. The germline gives CDR1 SEHNR, CDR2 FQNEAQ (reference sequence). The CDR3 totals 14 residues.

This rearrangement joins TRBV6-5 to TRBJ2-1; maybe TRBD1 (6 bases). The CDR3 is 14 residues long. Germline CDR1 MNHEY, CDR2 SVGAGI. With 7 bases removed from V and 2 bases from J, the gap between germline ends came to 12 bases. In DNA, the CDR3 is TGTGCCAGCACACAGGGACCCACCTACAATGAGCAGTTCTTC. Translation gives CASTQGPTYNEQFF.

This clone was found a few times. V and J are TRBV11-3 and TRBJ2-2, with D perhaps given as TRBD1 or TRBD2 (6 bases each). The CDR3 length is 15 residues. Germline CDR1 SGHNT, CDR2 YENEEA. V lost 2 bases, J lost 2 bases, and 9 bases lay in between. CDR3 bases: TGTGCCAGCAGCTTAAGGGGGGCTAACACCGGGGAGCTGTTTTTT. It codes for CASSLRGANTGELFF.

The V call is TRBV7-2, the J call TRBJ1-3; D is unclear. CDR3 size: 15 residues. Trimming removed 1 base at V and 2 bases at J, with 9 bases between. Germline lookup yields CDR1 SGHTA and CDR2 FQGNSA. This CDR3 is CASSLVGDPGNTIYF. The DNA of the CDR3 is TGTGCCAGCAGCTTAGTCGGGGATCCTGGAAACACCATATATTTT.

CDR3 nucleotides: TGTGCCAGCAGGGGACCCTCCTACGAGCAGTACTTC. It encodes CASRGPSYEQYF. This sequence joins TRBV28 and TRBJ2-7; either TRBD1 or TRBD2 may fit D (5 bases each). Germline V gives CDR1 MDHEN, CDR2 SYDVKM. V shed 6 bases and J shed 0 bases, with 6 bases lying between them. The CDR3 covers 12 residues. The full variable domain, its missing parts supplied by reference TRBV28 and TRBJ2-7, is DVKVTQSSRYLVKRTGEKVFLECVQDMDHENMFWYRQDPGLGLRLIYFSYDVKMKEKGDIPEGYSVSREKKERFSLILESASTNQTSMYLCASRGPSYEQYFGPGTRLTVT.

This chain links TRBV10-3 with TRBJ2-3, with TRBD2 matching over 14 bases. The trim removed 3 bases at V and 4 bases at J, leaving 6 bases unmatched. The CDR3 loop spans 17 amino acids. Germline V CDR1 and CDR2: ENHRY, SYGVKD. CDR3 sequence reads: CAISDRTSGRLADTQYF. CDR3 nucleotide sequence: TGTGCCATCAGTGATAGGACTAGCGGGAGGTTGGCAGATACGCAGTATTTT.

The chain links TRBV20-1 to TRBJ1-4; D is ambiguous. Germline CDR1 and CDR2: DFQATT and SNEGSKA (reference sequence). V lost 0 bases and J lost 7, with 0 bases in between. This CDR3 spans 10 amino acids. In nucleotides, the CDR3 is TGCAGTGCTAGAGATGAAAAACTGTTTTTT. It is translated as CSARDEKLFF.

The chain joins TRBV11-1 to TRBJ1-2, with TRBD1 identical over 8 bases. This CDR3 region has 14 residues. J lost 6 bases, V lost 4 bases, and 7 bases had no gene match. Germline assignment: CDR1 SGHAT and CDR2 FQDESV (reference sequence). This CDR3 reads CASSSDRGTNGYTF. In DNA, the CDR3 is TGTGCCAGCAGCTCTGACAGGGGAACAAATGGCTACACCTTC. Full variable domain (rest looked up from reference TRBV11-1 and TRBJ1-2): EAEVAQSPRYKITEKSQAVAFWCDPISGHATLYWYRQILGQGPELLVQFQDESVVDDSQLPKDRFSAERLKGVDSTLKIQPAELGDSAMYLCASSSDRGTNGYTFGSGTRLTVV.

This rearrangement joins TRBV11-1 to TRBJ1-4; D ambiguous. The germline CDR1 and CDR2 sequences are SGHAT and FQDESV (reference sequence). CDR3 length: 15 residues. The V end lost 0 bases, the J end lost 2 bases, and 7 bases lay between the germline ends. CDR3 sequence (DNA): TGTGCCAGCAGCTTAGCACGCCAGACTAATGAAAAACTGTTTTTT. Residues: CASSLARQTNEKLFF.

The CDR3 DNA reads TGTGCCAGCAGTTTTTACGCGAATGAGCAGTTCTTC. Amino acid sequence: CASSFYANEQFF. V is TRBV12-3 or TRBV12-4 and J is TRBJ2-1; D gene unclear. V was pared by 3 bases and J by 7 bases, with 7 bases between. This CDR3 has 12 amino acids.

This chain links TRBV5-1 with TRBJ1-2; TRBD1 agrees at 8 bases. Unmatched junction bases numbered 5, after V lost 1 base and J lost 6 bases. Per germline, CDR1 SGHRS and CDR2 YFSETQ. The length of the CDR3 is 14 residues. CDR3 amino acids: CASSLSGGIDGYTF. The DNA of the CDR3 is TGCGCCAGCAGCTTGTCAGGGGGCATAGATGGCTACACCTTC.

The chain links TRBV28 to TRBJ2-6, with 8 bases matching TRBD1. CDR1 is MDHEN and CDR2 is SYDVKM in the germline V gene. The CDR3 sequence is 20 residues long. Trimming cost V 6 bases and J 0 bases; bases outside gene matches: 16. For the CDR3, the DNA is TGTGCCAGCAGAGGGATTTCGACAGGGGCTAGTAACTCTGGGGCCAACGTCCTGACTTTC. As protein: CASRGISTGASNSGANVLTF. Together with reference TRBV28 and TRBJ2-6, the CDR3 gives the full variable domain: DVKVTQSSRYLVKRTGEKVFLECVQDMDHENMFWYRQDPGLGLRLIYFSYDVKMKEKGDIPEGYSVSREKKERFSLILESASTNQTSMYLCASRGISTGASNSGANVLTFGAGSRLTVL.

The chain has TRBV12-3 or TRBV12-4 and TRBJ2-7; D gene unclear. V was cut by 2 bases and J by 6 bases, with 8 bases left in between. The CDR3 covers 12 residues. CDR3 nucleotide sequence: TGTGCCAGCAGTTTATCCGGCCCCGAGCAGTACTTC. It encodes CASSLSGPEQYF.